A single sample gave rise to the 12 T cell receptor beta chains below, sequenced in a study of cytomegalovirus exposure and HLA in healthy donors. Produced via immunoSEQ multiplex PCR; TCRdb's table is partial and in-frame only. The data hold approximately 270,000 clones, with around 90% observed a single time. Sequencing was performed on PBMCs. The receptors were gathered from a woman between 18 and 30 years old in good health and CMV-seronegative.

J is TRBJ1-3 and V is TRBV5-1; D not certain. CDR1 SGHRS and CDR2 YFSETQ come from the germline V gene. V was trimmed by 8 bases and J by 0 bases, leaving 15 bases between them. The CDR3 is 15 amino acids. CDR3 protein: CASAPTASSGNTIYF. The CDR3 nucleotides are TGCGCCAGTGCACCGACGGCTAGCTCTGGAAACACCATATATTTT.

The chain uses TRBV2 and TRBJ2-3; D is possibly TRBD1 (5 bases). Per the germline V gene, CDR1 is SNHLY and CDR2 is FYNNEI. The V end lost 4 bases, the J end lost 7 bases, and 18 bases lay between the germline ends. The CDR3 extends over 15 amino acids. CDR3 nucleotides: TGTGCCAGCAGTGTTCTTGGGGCATTTGGGTATACGCAGTATTTT. This translates into CASSVLGAFGYTQYF.

The chain uses TRBV4-3 and TRBJ1-6; possible D gene TRBD1, 6 bases. Trimming cost V 3 bases and J 0 bases, with 18 bases left between them. This CDR3 is built from 19 residues. Germline V gene sequence: CDR1 LGHNA, CDR2 YSLEER. The CDR3 nucleotides are TGCGCCAGCAGCCAGGGAGGGGGGGTGAGTAGCTCCTATAATTCACCCCTCCACTTT. Its protein is CASSQGGGVSSSYNSPLHF.

The chain recombines TRBV6-5 with TRBJ1-1, with D perhaps TRBD1 (6 bases). Germline V lookup: CDR1 MNHEY, CDR2 SVGAGI. The CDR3 length is 15 residues. Trimming shortened V by 0 bases and J by 8 bases, and 16 bases separated the two germline ends. CDR3 in DNA: TGTGCCAGCAGTTACTCGGGGGAGGGGGTTGGGGAAGCTTTCTTT. Protein: CASSYSGEGVGEAFF.

V and J are TRBV7-9 and TRBJ2-5; 15 bases line up with TRBD2. Per germline, CDR1 SEHNR and CDR2 FQNEAQ (reference sequence). The CDR3 is 15 residues long. V was pared by 3 bases and J by 5 bases, with 1 base of the junction left unmatched. CDR3 nucleotide sequence: TGTGCCAGCAGCTTTGGGACTAGCGGGGGGGAGACCCAGTACTTC. Encoded protein: CASSFGTSGGETQYF.

The gene calls are TRBV28 and TRBJ1-2, with D unresolved. Germline V gene lookup returns CDR1 MDHEN and CDR2 SYDVKM. Deletions cut 6 bases from V and 3 bases from J, with 11 bases between. CDR3 length: 13 amino acids. The chain's CDR3 is CASSRTRDYGYTF. The DNA of the CDR3 is TGTGCCAGCAGCAGAACTCGGGACTATGGCTACACCTTC.

The chain combines TRBV5-4 with TRBJ1-4; D is perhaps TRBD1 (6 bases). Germline values: CDR1 SGHNT, CDR2 YYREEE (reference sequence). V was pared by 0 bases and J by 7 bases, with 16 bases between. The CDR3 length is 16 residues. The CDR3 nucleotides are TGTGCCAGCAGCTTGGGGTTGGGGGGGCGAAGTGAAAAACTGTTTTTT. Protein product: CASSLGLGGRSEKLFF.

The chain combines TRBV27 with TRBJ2-5; TRBD2 matches 16 bases. The CDR3 covers 17 residues. CDR1 is MNHEY and CDR2 is SMNVEV in the germline V gene (reference sequence). V lost 5 bases to trimming and J lost 7 bases; unmatched junction nucleotides: 10. CDR3 sequence reads: CASSPGTSGGVTWTQYF. The CDR3 coding sequence is TGTGCCAGCAGTCCAGGGACTAGCGGGGGGGTAACTTGGACCCAGTACTTC.

The chain links TRBV28 to TRBJ2-7; D gene ambiguous. The length of the CDR3 is 14 residues. From germline, CDR1 is MDHEN and CDR2 SYDVKM. Trimming cost V 3 bases and J 0 bases, with 9 bases left between them. CDR3 bases: TGTGCCAGCAGTTTGGTCGTTAGCTCCTACGAGCAGTACTTC. It specifies CASSLVVSSYEQYF.

This clone was recorded once. The V gene is TRBV5-6, the J gene TRBJ1-2, with D perhaps TRBD1 (6 bases). This CDR3 spans 16 amino acids. Germline values: CDR1 SGHDT, CDR2 YYEEEE. V was trimmed by 1 base and J by 0 bases, leaving 13 bases between them. The CDR3 loop reads CASSLSPDSANYGYTF. The CDR3 DNA reads TGTGCCAGCAGCTTGTCCCCGGACAGCGCTAACTATGGCTACACCTTC.

V gene TRBV7-9 combines with J gene TRBJ2-7, with 8 bases matching TRBD2. The V and J ends lost 4 bases and 0 bases, in that order; junction bases with no gene match: 11. The germline V gene has CDR1 SEHNR and CDR2 FQNEAQ (reference sequence). The CDR3 is 17 amino acids. The CDR3 nucleotides read TGTGCCAGCAGCTCCAGGGAGGCACTAGCGGACTCCTACGAGCAGTACTTC. It specifies CASSSREALADSYEQYF.

V usage is TRBV20-1 and J usage is TRBJ1-2; D is unresolved. Germline V gene lookup returns CDR1 DFQATT and CDR2 SNEGSKA (reference sequence). CDR3 size: 11 residues. The V gene lost 1 base and the J gene lost 4 bases, with 4 bases spanning the gap. CDR3 sequence (DNA): TGCAGTGCTAGAGGTAGCTATGGCTACACCTTC. Amino acid sequence: CSARGSYGYTF.